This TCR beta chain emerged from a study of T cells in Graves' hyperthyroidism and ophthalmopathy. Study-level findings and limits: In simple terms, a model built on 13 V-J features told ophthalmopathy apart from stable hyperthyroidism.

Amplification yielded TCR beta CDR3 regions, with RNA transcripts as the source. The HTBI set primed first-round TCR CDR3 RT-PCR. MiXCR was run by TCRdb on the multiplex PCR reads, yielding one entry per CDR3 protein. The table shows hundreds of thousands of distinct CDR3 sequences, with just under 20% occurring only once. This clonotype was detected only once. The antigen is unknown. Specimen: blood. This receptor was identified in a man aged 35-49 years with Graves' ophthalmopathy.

CDR3 loop: CASSPGRFSNEKLFF. The CDR3 nucleotides are TGTGCCAGTAGTCCTGGTCGGTTCAGTAATGAAAAACTGTTTTTT. This chain uses TRBV19 with TRBJ1-4, with D unresolved. Trimming left V 5 bases short and J 4 bases short, with 14 bases between. The CDR3 loop spans 15 amino acids. From germline, CDR1 is LNHDA and CDR2 SQIVND (reference sequence).